This is a list of T cell receptor beta chains from one sample in a study of T cell changes during pregnancy in multiple sclerosis. Only in-frame clones appear in the TCRdb table, and some are missing; sequencing was by immunoSEQ multiplex PCR. Counted here are tens of thousands of clones, roughly 90% occurring once; the ten biggest clones make up about 4.3%. Here the sequenced sample was CD8+ T cells from peripheral blood mononuclear cells, taken after pregnancy. The receptor source for this set is a female donor with multiple sclerosis, enrolled in a pregnancy study. Both conserved end residues are part of each CDR3. The D gene is left open where the match is weak. Some rows have no size entry. The others give once, few or many, or a class for an expanded clone.

size | D | J | length | V | CDR3 | DNA
NA | TRBD1 | TRBJ2-6 | 19 | TRBV9 | CASSGEGTGGVTGANVLTF | TGTGCCAGCAGCGGAGAAGGGACAGGGGGCGTAACTGGGGCCAACGTCCTGACTTTC
NA | TRBD2 | TRBJ2-1 | 14 | TRBV7-3 | CASSPAGGWDEQFF | TGTGCCAGCAGCCCTGCGGGGGGGTGGGATGAGCAGTTCTTC
NA | NA | TRBJ1-6 | 14 | TRBV15 | CATSIPSAGPRLHF | TGTGCCACCAGCATTCCCTCTGCGGGGCCCCGCCTCCACTTT
NA | NA | TRBJ1-2 | 15 | TRBV19 | CASSIDLERKHGYTF | TGTGCCAGTAGTATAGACCTAGAGAGGAAGCACGGCTACACCTTC
NA | NA | TRBJ2-3 | 18 | TRBV5-4 | CASSLESWAQGPTDTQYF | TGTGCCAGCAGCTTGGAATCCTGGGCCCAGGGTCCCACAGATACGCAGTATTTT
NA | NA | TRBJ1-1 | 15 | TRBV2 | CASTWTEAMNTEAFF | TGTGCCAGCACGTGGACAGAAGCCATGAACACTGAAGCTTTCTTT
NA | TRBD1 | TRBJ1-5 | 14 | TRBV13 | CASSSGTGYQPQHF | TGTGCCAGCAGCTCCGGGACAGGGTATCAGCCCCAGCATTTT
NA | NA | TRBJ1-1 | 17 | TRBV15 | CATSRIEPDSTNTEAFF | TGTGCCACCAGCAGAATTGAACCGGACAGTACGAACACTGAAGCTTTCTTT
few | TRBD1 | TRBJ1-6 | 15 | TRBV7-6 | CASSMTGDPISPLHF | TGTGCCAGCAGCATGACAGGGGATCCGATTTCACCCCTCCACTTT
NA | TRBD1 | TRBJ1-2 | 16 | TRBV5-6 | CASSVTGTGAHYGYTF | TGTGCCAGCAGCGTTACAGGGACAGGGGCGCACTATGGCTACACCTTC
NA | TRBD1 | TRBJ1-1 | 14 | TRBV9 | CASSGRDRATEAFF | TGTGCCAGCAGCGGCCGGGACAGGGCCACTGAAGCTTTCTTT
NA | NA | TRBJ2-1 | 13 | TRBV12-5 | CASTRAGSNEQFF | TGTGCTAGTACGAGGGCCGGTAGCAATGAGCAGTTCTTC
NA | NA | TRBJ2-7 | 14 | TRBV29-1 | CSVQKGGLSYEQYF | TGCAGCGTACAAAAGGGGGGGTTATCCTACGAGCAGTACTTC
NA | NA | TRBJ1-1 | 17 | TRBV9 | CASSVDPTWGVGTEAFF | TGTGCCAGCAGCGTAGACCCCACGTGGGGGGTAGGGACTGAAGCTTTCTTT
NA | TRBD1 | TRBJ1-1 | 15 | TRBV10-3 | CAISEEGQGLTQAFF | TGTGCCATCAGTGAGGAGGGACAGGGCCTTACCCAAGCTTTCTTT
NA | NA | TRBJ2-5 | 15 | TRBV6-1 | CASSEEAGSQETQYF | TGTGCCAGCAGTGAAGAGGCAGGGTCCCAAGAGACCCAGTACTTC
NA | NA | TRBJ1-2 | 13 | TRBV25-1 | CASSDLAGTGYTF | TGTGCCAGCAGTGACCTCGCAGGAACCGGCTACACCTTC
NA | NA | TRBJ2-5 | 15 | TRBV11-1 | CASSLALQDQETQYF | TGTGCCAGCAGCTTAGCACTACAGGATCAAGAGACCCAGTACTTC
few | TRBD2 | TRBJ2-2 | 19 | TRBV4-2 | CASSLGAASGGLNTGELFF | TGTGCCAGCAGCCTGGGGGCTGCTAGCGGGGGGCTTAACACCGGGGAGCTGTTTTTT
NA | NA | TRBJ2-5 | 13 | TRBV9 | CASSPGGLETQYF | TGTGCCAGCAGCCCCGGGGGGCTGGAGACCCAGTACTTC
NA | NA | TRBJ1-1 | 14 | TRBV7-3 | CASSPRGGNTEAFF | TGTGCCAGCAGCCCCCGGGGGGGGAACACTGAAGCTTTCTTT
NA | NA | TRBJ1-1 | 16 | TRBV2 | CASSEPGGVGNTEAFF | TGTGCCAGCAGTGAACCGGGGGGGGTGGGGAACACTGAAGCTTTCTTT
NA | NA | TRBJ2-3 | 15 | TRBV11-2 | CASSLGGGSTDTQYF | TGTGCCAGCAGCTTGGGCGGGGGCTCCACAGATACGCAGTATTTT
NA | NA | TRBJ2-5 | 15 | TRBV4-2 | CASSQGTNTQETQYF | TGTGCCAGCAGCCAAGGTACGAATACTCAAGAGACCCAGTACTTC
NA | NA | TRBJ1-5 | 14 | TRBV7-8 | CASSLWTAHQPQHF | TGTGCCAGCAGCCTATGGACAGCGCATCAGCCCCAGCATTTT
NA | TRBD2 | TRBJ2-3 | 16 | TRBV9 | CASSARRGGDTDTQYF | TGTGCCAGCAGCGCTCGGCGCGGGGGGGACACAGATACGCAGTATTTT
NA | NA | TRBJ1-2 | 15 | TRBV9 | CASTNRFAGYGGYTF | TGTGCCAGCACTAACCGTTTCGCAGGGTACGGGGGCTACACCTTC
NA | NA | TRBJ1-1 | 11 | TRBV29-1 | CSVEVNGAAFF | TGCAGCGTTGAGGTGAATGGGGCGGCTTTCTTT
NA | NA | TRBJ2-1 | 16 | TRBV14 | CASSPPPTRPGGEQFF | TGTGCCAGCAGCCCTCCGCCGACTAGGCCCGGGGGTGAGCAGTTCTTC
few | NA | TRBJ1-1 | 13 | TRBV5-4 | CASSLAADTEAFF | TGTGCCAGCAGCTTGGCCGCAGACACTGAAGCTTTCTTT
NA | TRBD2 | TRBJ2-1 | 14 | TRBV19 | CASSMIAGEDEQFF | TGTGCCAGTAGTATGATTGCGGGGGAGGATGAGCAGTTCTTC
NA | NA | TRBJ1-4 | 13 | TRBV6-5 | CASSYYNNEKLFF | TGTGCCAGCAGTTACTATAATAATGAAAAACTGTTTTTT
NA | TRBD1 | TRBJ1-1 | 16 | TRBV4-2 | CASSQEPRGRNTEAFF | TGTGCCAGCAGCCAAGAACCCAGGGGGAGGAACACTGAAGCTTTCTTT
NA | NA | TRBJ2-5 | 16 | TRBV5-6 | CASSLWAGGLQETQYF | TGTGCCAGCAGCTTGTGGGCAGGTGGGCTACAAGAGACCCAGTACTTC
once | NA | TRBJ2-2 | 13 | TRBV19 | CASSIGGSGELFF | TGTGCCAGTAGTATTGGGGGCTCCGGGGAGCTGTTTTTT
NA | TRBD2 | TRBJ2-3 | 18 | TRBV13 | CASSSPLSGGTSTDTQYF | TGTGCCAGCAGCTCCCCACTAAGCGGGGGAACTAGCACAGATACGCAGTATTTT
NA | TRBD2 | TRBJ2-2 | 17 | TRBV9 | CASSVGTSGENTGELFF | TGTGCCAGCAGCGTAGGTACTAGCGGGGAAAACACCGGGGAGCTGTTTTTT